This T cell receptor beta chain was found in a study of T cells after yellow fever vaccination. Study context: The authors prepared low-cell-number fractions using SMART-Seq v4 Ultra Low Input. Regarding the study as a whole: Clonotype sharing between CD4 and CD8 compartments was small. Secondary responses were weaker yet peaked faster, day 5 versus 15.

UMIs and a universal primer site were added when TCR cDNA was made by 5'RACE template switching. Each CDR3 protein is one row after TCRdb ran MiXCR on the 5' RACE reads. The profile shows 200,000 to 250,000 distinct CDR3 sequences, 6.9% of them singletons. This clonotype has at least ten counts. No antigen is known for it. The sequence came from a man younger than 45 who received the YFV17D yellow fever vaccine. The specimen comprised CD4+ T cells sorted from PBMCs, sampled 15 days after the yellow fever booster vaccination.

CDR3 in DNA: TGCAGTGCCCCTGAGGCGGTTTTTGGGGAGCAGTACTTC. Protein product: CSAPEAVFGEQYF. The chain combines TRBV20-1 with TRBJ2-7; D remains unclear. V was clipped by 6 bases and J by 7 bases, with 19 bases between them. The CDR3 covers 13 residues. CDR1 is DFQATT and CDR2 is SNEGSKA in the germline V gene (reference sequence).